Many counts were recorded for the clone carrying this T cell receptor (beta chain). The antigen remains unidentified. This sample stems from a study of T-cell reconstitution after alpha-beta-depleted transplantation in children. Study-level results: T-cell numbers and diversity one year post-transplant derived largely from freshly generated T cells.

Unique molecular identifiers were used in preparing the TCRbeta library. A single record per CDR3 protein comes from TCRdb applying MiXCR to the PCR reads. The sample shows roughly 300,000 distinct CDR3 sequences, roughly 10% of them seen only once. The receptor's source is a male patient aged 2-15 years who had a stem cell transplant for chronic granulomatous disease, so the T cells may come from the graft donor. The input for sequencing was peripheral blood, taken 180 days after TCRalphabeta/CD19-depleted stem cell transplant.

CDR3 sequence (DNA): TGTGCCAGCAGTTTCATCCACGACCAGCCCCAGCATTTT. This sequence encodes CASSFIHDQPQHF. J is TRBJ1-5 and V is TRBV12-3 or TRBV12-4; D unresolved. The CDR3 totals 13 residues. The V end lost 3 bases, the J end lost 7 bases, and 10 bases lay between the germline ends.